The present T cell receptor (beta chain) was sequenced within a study of blood T cells in healthy people across ages. A second PCR, run for roughly 7 to 12 cycles, used a sample-barcoded 5' primer plus a J-beta primer mix. In TCRdb, the 5' RACE reads were re-called with MiXCR into one record per CDR3 protein. The sample holds about 690,000 distinct CDR3 sequences, roughly two fifths seen once. Findings of the study overall: Greater diversity and more naive CD4+ cells were seen in long-lived donors than in aged donors. Leaving the PBMCs unsorted stopped any conclusive comparison of naive versus antigen-experienced cells. A strong correlation was seen between TCR beta diversity and naive T cell percentage.

The people who gave samples were healthy Caucasians from Russia, aged roughly 6 to 100. A word on this clonotype: Its antigen is unidentified.

This CDR3 is 17 amino acids long. Germline CDR1 reads SGHNT; CDR2 reads YENEEA. The V end was cut by 5 bases, the J end by 6 bases, with 25 bases between. The chain couples TRBV11-3 to TRBJ1-1; D may be TRBD1 (5 bases). The source material was blood. This sequence originates from a man at least 80 years old in good health. The CDR3 DNA reads as TGTGCCAGCAGCGCATCGTGGTCCCGAAGGGGTTTCGCTGAAGCTTTCTTT. This translates into CASSASWSRRGFAEAFF.